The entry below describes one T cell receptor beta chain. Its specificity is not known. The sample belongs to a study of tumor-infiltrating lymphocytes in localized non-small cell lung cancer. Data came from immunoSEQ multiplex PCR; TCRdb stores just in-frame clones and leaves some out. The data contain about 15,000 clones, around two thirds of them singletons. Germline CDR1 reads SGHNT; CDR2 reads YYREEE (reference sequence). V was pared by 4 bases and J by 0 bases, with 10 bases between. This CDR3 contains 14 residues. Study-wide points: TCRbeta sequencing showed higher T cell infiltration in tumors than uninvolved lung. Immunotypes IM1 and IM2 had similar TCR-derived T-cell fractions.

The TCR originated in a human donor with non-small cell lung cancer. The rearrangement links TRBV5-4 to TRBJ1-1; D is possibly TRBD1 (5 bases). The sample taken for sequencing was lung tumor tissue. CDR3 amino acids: CASSPRQMNTEAFF. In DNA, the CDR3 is TGTGCCAGCAGCCCTAGACAGATGAACACTGAAGCTTTCTTT.